The 22 T cell receptor beta chains given below trace back to one sample, sequenced in a study of long-term antiretroviral therapy in people with HIV. Run at survey level, the immunoSEQ assay was version v3.0. Measured with immunoSEQ multiplex PCR; TCRdb has only the in-frame clones, and not every one. The sample includes 25,000 to 30,000 clones, about 86% of them seen just once. This material consisted of unsorted PBMCs, taken 0.8 years after starting antiretroviral therapy. These receptor sequences come from a woman in her twenties or thirties with HIV.

The V call is TRBV5-1, the J call TRBJ2-7, with a tentative D call TRBD1 (5 bases). This CDR3 is 12 amino acids long. The V end lost 0 bases, the J end lost 7 bases, and 8 bases lay between the germline ends. Germline V gives CDR1 SGHRS, CDR2 YFSETQ. CDR3 protein: CASSLGRGEQYF. CDR3 DNA sequence: TGCGCCAGCAGCTTGGGAAGGGGAGAGCAGTACTTC.

The CDR3 reads CASSQTSGPGDYGYTF. In DNA form, the CDR3 reads TGTGCCAGCAGCCAGACCTCGGGGCCGGGGGACTATGGCTACACCTTC. V is TRBV14 and J is TRBJ1-2, with D maybe TRBD1 (5 bases). Trimming cost V 3 bases and J 3 bases, with 17 bases left between them. Germline assignment: CDR1 SGHDN and CDR2 FVKESK. This CDR3 spans 16 amino acids.

This chain joins TRBV2 and TRBJ2-7; weak D call: TRBD2 (5 bases). This CDR3 is 12 amino acids long. Per germline, CDR1 SNHLY and CDR2 FYNNEI. Trimming left V 3 bases short and J 8 bases short, with 11 bases between. The CDR3 reads CASSERAVKQYV. The CDR3 DNA is TGTGCCAGCAGTGAGAGGGCAGTAAAGCAGTACGTC.

The chain links TRBV11-2 to TRBJ1-6, with D uncertain. The CDR3 has 17 residues. The germline V gene has CDR1 SGHAT and CDR2 FQNNGV. V was clipped by 0 bases and J by 5 bases, with 14 bases between them. The CDR3 DNA follows: TGTGCCAGCAGCTTAGATCGTCTTACGGTCCATAATTCACCCCTCCACTTT. Protein product: CASSLDRLTVHNSPLHF.

The genes are TRBV14 and TRBJ1-3, with D maybe TRBD1 (6 bases). The CDR3 has 14 amino acids. Germline assignment: CDR1 SGHDN and CDR2 FVKESK. V was trimmed by 6 bases and J by 3 bases, leaving 12 bases between them. The CDR3 DNA follows: TGTGCCAGCAGGCGACAGGCTGATGGAAACACCATATATTTT. The encoded protein is CASRRQADGNTIYF.

The genes are TRBV27 and TRBJ2-7, with D possibly being TRBD2 (7 bases). V was cut by 6 bases and J by 4 bases, with 13 bases left in between. The CDR3 consists of 13 residues. Germline V CDR1 and CDR2: MNHEY, SMNVEV (reference sequence). Written as DNA, the CDR3 is TGTGCCAGCAGCCAAGGGGGGGGGTACGAGCAGTACTTC. It translates to CASSQGGGYEQYF.

In DNA form, the CDR3 reads TGTGCCATCAGTCCACTCCGGACAGGGGCTCGCACAGATACGCAGTATTTT. It codes for CAISPLRTGARTDTQYF. The J gene is TRBJ2-3, the V gene TRBV10-3, with 9 bases fitting TRBD1. CDR1 is ENHRY, CDR2 SYGVKD, per germline. CDR3 length: 17 amino acids. Losses at the gene ends were 5 bases for V and 1 base for J; bases not matched to a gene: 10.

The chain is built from TRBV6-1 and TRBJ2-7; 8 nucleotides line up with TRBD1. With V trimmed by 3 bases and J by 4 bases, 11 bases remained unmatched. Germline loops: CDR1 MNHNS, CDR2 SASEGT. The CDR3 runs 16 residues. The CDR3 sequence: CASSESDGTGFYEQYV. Written as DNA, the CDR3 is TGTGCCAGCAGTGAGTCCGACGGGACAGGTTTTTACGAGCAGTACGTC.

The chain links TRBV7-3 to TRBJ2-1; D is ambiguous. This CDR3 spans 14 amino acids. V lost 2 bases to trimming and J lost 7 bases, with 12 bases between them. The germline CDR1 and CDR2 sequences are SGHTA and FQGTGA. CDR3 sequence: CASSLYVLGNEQFF. CDR3 sequence (DNA): TGTGCCAGCAGCTTATACGTTTTAGGGAATGAGCAGTTCTTC.

The chain uses TRBV19 and TRBJ2-6; D may be TRBD1 or TRBD2 (5 bases each). CDR1 and CDR2 from the germline V gene are LNHDA and SQIVND (reference sequence). The CDR3 has 15 amino acids. Trimming removed 6 bases at V and 2 bases at J, with 11 bases between. The CDR3 sequence is CASRTGTAGANVLTF. In nucleotides, the CDR3 is TGTGCCAGTAGGACCGGGACGGCTGGGGCCAACGTCCTGACTTTC.

The gene calls are TRBV7-3 and TRBJ2-5; the D gene is possibly TRBD2 (7 bases). CDR3 length: 14 residues. The V and J ends lost 5 bases and 1 base respectively, with 11 bases between them. Germline CDR1 reads SGHTA; CDR2 reads FQGTGA. CDR3 nucleotides: TGTGCCAGCAGCGAGGGGGGGGTCCAAGAGACCCAGTACTTC. This gives the protein CASSEGGVQETQYF.

The CDR3 nucleotides are TGTGCCAGCAGCCCGAGCGGGGGGACAGATACGCAGTATTTT. This gives the protein CASSPSGGTDTQYF. The chain recombines TRBV7-9 with TRBJ2-3; 9 nucleotides agree with TRBD2. The germline gives CDR1 SEHNR, CDR2 FQNEAQ (reference sequence). The CDR3 has 14 residues. Unmatched junction bases numbered 3, after V lost 5 bases and J lost 3 bases.

This sequence joins TRBV25-1 and TRBJ1-1; D remains unclear. Germline CDR1 and CDR2: MGHDK and SYGVNS. With 4 bases removed from V and 6 bases from J, the gap between germline ends came to 15 bases. This CDR3 is built from 14 residues. CDR3 in DNA: TGTGCCAGCAGTGGCGGGATCTGGAGCTCTGAAGCTTTCTTT. Translating gives CASSGGIWSSEAFF.

The CDR3 DNA sequence: TGTGCCAGCAGCCAAGAGGGAGCGGCTAATGAAAAACTGTTTTTT. It specifies CASSQEGAANEKLFF. The rearrangement uses TRBV4-2 and TRBJ1-4, with no clear D. V lost 0 bases and J lost 3, with 8 bases in between. Germline CDR1 LGHNA, CDR2 YNFKEQ. This CDR3 has 15 residues.

The chain joins TRBV28 to TRBJ1-1; D call uncertain. The germline CDR1 and CDR2 sequences are MDHEN and SYDVKM. The CDR3 length is 11 residues. The ends were cut back, 7 bases at V and 0 bases at J, with 3 bases in the middle. CDR3 in amino acids: CASIMNTEAFF. In nucleotides, the CDR3 is TGTGCCAGCATAATGAACACTGAAGCTTTCTTT.

This chain's CDR3 is CSVEDLGTAGNTIYF. The CDR3 coding sequence is TGCAGCGTTGAAGATCTCGGGACGGCTGGAAACACCATATATTTT. The chain combines TRBV29-1 with TRBJ1-3, with a tentative D call TRBD1 (5 bases). CDR3 length: 15 residues. Trimming removed 0 bases at V and 2 bases at J, with 11 bases between. CDR1 is SQVTM and CDR2 is ANQGSEA in the germline V gene.

CDR3 coding DNA: TGTGCTAGTGGGGACCCCCATAACACTGAAGCTTTCTTT. Translating it yields CASGDPHNTEAFF. The chain carries TRBV12-5 and TRBJ1-1; no definite D call. The CDR3 sequence is 13 residues long. CDR1 and CDR2 (germline): LGHNT, FRNRAP. V lost 6 bases and J lost 2, with 10 bases in between. Looking up the rest from reference TRBV12-5 and TRBJ1-1 gives the full variable domain: DARVTQTPRHKVTEMGQEVTMRCQPILGHNTVFWYRQTMMQGLELLAYFRNRAPLDDSGMPKDRFSAEMPDATLATLKIQPSEPRDSAVYFCASGDPHNTEAFFGQGTRLTVV.

V and J are TRBV5-4 and TRBJ2-2; a possible D gene is TRBD1 (5 bases). With 5 bases removed from V and 2 bases from J, the gap between germline ends came to 13 bases. The length of the CDR3 is 15 residues. Germline loops: CDR1 SGHNT, CDR2 YYREEE (reference sequence). The CDR3 DNA sequence: TGTGCCAGCAGTGCGGACAAAGTCAACACCGGGGAGCTGTTTTTT. Protein sequence: CASSADKVNTGELFF.

The J gene is TRBJ1-2, the V gene TRBV5-1; D not resolved. In germline, CDR1 is SGHRS, CDR2 YFSETQ. CDR3 length: 13 amino acids. Deletions cut 1 base from V and 6 bases from J, with 10 bases between. This chain's CDR3 is CASSLLVSDGYTF. For the CDR3, the DNA is TGCGCCAGCAGCTTGTTAGTCTCGGATGGCTACACCTTC.

The chain recombines TRBV19 with TRBJ1-1; 7 bases fit TRBD1. Looked up from germline, CDR1 is LNHDA and CDR2 is SQIVND (reference sequence). The CDR3 is 14 amino acids. The junction had 6 bases not matched to a gene; V was cut back by 7 bases and J by 1 base. CDR3 amino acids: CASTRRTGNTEAFF. In nucleotides, the CDR3 is TGTGCCAGTACCCGAAGGACAGGGAACACTGAAGCTTTCTTT. Variable domain in full (rest from reference TRBV19 and TRBJ1-1): DGGITQSPKYLFRKEGQNVTLSCEQNLNHDAMYWYRQDPGQGLRLIYYSQIVNDFQKGDIAEGYSVSREKKESFPLTVTSAQKNPTAFYLCASTRRTGNTEAFFGQGTRLTVV.

The chain combines TRBV6-5 with TRBJ2-7, with 8 bases identical to TRBD1. Germline CDR1 MNHEY, CDR2 SVGAGI. This CDR3 is 14 amino acids long. Trimming at V came to 4 bases and at J to 6 bases, leaving 8 bases not matched to a gene. The CDR3 DNA follows: TGTGCCAGCAGTTCCGACAGGGGCCCTCGCGAGCAGTACTTC. It specifies CASSSDRGPREQYF.

The chain carries TRBV4-1 and TRBJ1-5; tentative D call: TRBD1 (5 bases). The CDR3 runs to 16 residues. From germline, CDR1 is MGHRA and CDR2 YSYEKL. Trimming took off 0 bases at V and 0 bases at J, with 9 bases between the two ends. The CDR3 bases are TGCGCCAGCAGCCAAGAAACGGGGCTTAGCAATCAGCCCCAGCATTTT. As protein: CASSQETGLSNQPQHF.